This entry concerns a single T cell receptor beta chain. The antigen remains unidentified. Individually, cDNA molecules had unique molecular identifiers attached to them. TCRdb re-analysed the 5' RACE reads in MiXCR, keeping a single row per CDR3 protein. The sample yields under 70,000 distinct CDR3 sequences, around 6.5% seen once. The data were taken from a study of early T cells in non-severe SARS-CoV-2 infection. Whole-study context: Sequenced material consisted of bulk RNA (from unsorted whole blood), and chains were unpaired. Study-level findings and limits: Database matching using VDJdb favored anti-spike CD8 responses, with private and CD4 specificities left missing.

Germline CDR1 SGHKS, CDR2 YYEKEE (reference sequence). This CDR3 spans 15 amino acids. V was pared by 4 bases and J by 0 bases, with 13 bases between. Sequencing was performed on whole blood, taken at baseline. The receptor's source is an adult who was a healthcare worker with PCR-confirmed SARS-CoV-2 infection or an uninfected control (not recorded which). The chain combines TRBV5-5 with TRBJ1-1; D gene ambiguous. The CDR3 nucleotides are TGTGCCAGCAGCGTCCTTGGTTTTATGAACACTGAAGCTTTCTTT. Its translation is CASSVLGFMNTEAFF.